The text below deals with one T cell receptor (beta chain). The sample originates from a study of blood T cell repertoires in COVID-19. Study context: Acute and convalescent COVID-19 specimens originated in the United States, Italy and Spain. PBMCs, B-cell-depleted T cells, or T cells were the source of the cDNA or gDNA that made up the material.

Source study methods: How many nucleated cells were present was estimated from reference gene primer amplification. Sequencing used immunoSEQ multiplex PCR; TCRdb keeps in-frame clones, though not all of them. Clonal size and the V and J genes are those of that table, whereas D and trimming came from the DNA. Here the sample spans roughly 43,000 clones, around 90% being singletons. The CDR3 has 14 residues. V lost 2 bases to trimming and J lost 6 bases; unmatched junction nucleotides: 5. The germline V gene has CDR1 LGHDT and CDR2 YNNKEL (reference sequence). The chain carries TRBV3-1 (or the pseudogene TRBV3-2) and TRBJ2-7; the match to TRBD1 covers 9 bases. Source material: peripheral blood. This TCR was sampled from a human donor in a cohort sampled during active COVID-19. This chain's CDR3 is CASSQWDREAEQYF. CDR3 in DNA: TGTGCCAGCAGCCAATGGGACAGGGAAGCCGAGCAGTACTTC.